This is a list of T cell receptor beta chains from one sample in a study of cytomegalovirus exposure and HLA in healthy donors. Using immunoSEQ multiplex PCR, the repertoire was profiled, and TCRdb retains in-frame clones only, with some absent. The sample shows 150,000 to 200,000 clones, 78% of them seen only once. Sequencing used PBMCs. The receptors were gathered from a female donor in good health and CMV-seronegative. Both conserved end residues are part of each CDR3. D genes are given only for firm matches. The size field is filled for only some rows; it gives once, few, many or a size class.

d_gene	v_gene	abundance	j_gene	CDR3aa	CDR3nt
-	TRBV28	few	TRBJ1-4	CASSSLGGGAEKLFF	TGTGCCAGCAGTTCCTTAGGAGGAGGTGCTGAAAAACTGTTTTTT
-	TRBV2	-	TRBJ2-6	CASQGTGANVLTF	TGTGCCAGTCAGGGGACCGGGGCCAACGTCCTGACTTTC
TRBD1	TRBV6-4	-	TRBJ1-1	CARRGQGNEAFF	TGTGCCAGAAGGGGACAGGGCAATGAAGCTTTCTTT
-	TRBV7-2	-	TRBJ1-5	CASSFTGSNQPQHF	TGTGCCAGCAGCTTTACAGGGTCCAATCAGCCCCAGCATTTT
TRBD2	TRBV30	-	TRBJ2-7	CAWSVRLWGLGSLDEQYF	TGTGCCTGGAGTGTACGGTTGTGGGGACTAGGGAGTCTTGACGAGCAGTACTTC
TRBD2	TRBV15	-	TRBJ2-1	CATSRDLAGTDISGEQFF	TGTGCCACCAGCAGAGATCTAGCGGGAACAGACATATCGGGGGAGCAGTTCTTC
-	TRBV9	once	TRBJ2-7	CASSVGVANHEQYF	TGTGCCAGCAGCGTAGGAGTTGCGAACCACGAGCAGTACTTC
TRBD1	TRBV7-9	-	TRBJ2-7	CASSFWDRGYEQYF	TGTGCCAGCAGCTTTTGGGACAGGGGATACGAGCAGTACTTC
-	TRBV28	-	TRBJ2-7	CASSSFSSEQYF	TGTGCCAGCAGTTCCTTTAGCAGCGAGCAGTACTTC
TRBD2	TRBV15	-	TRBJ2-7	CATSRDPGGTSVFYEQYF	TGTGCCACCAGCAGAGATCCAGGGGGGACTAGCGTATTCTACGAGCAGTACTTC
-	TRBV6-6	-	TRBJ2-2	CASSRGSTGELFF	TGTGCCAGCAGCCGGGGGAGCACCGGGGAGCTGTTTTTT
TRBD1	TRBV5-1	-	TRBJ2-7	CASSLTIQGEQYF	TGCGCCAGCAGCTTGACGATACAGGGGGAGCAGTACTTC
-	TRBV6-1	-	TRBJ1-1	CALQMNTEAFF	TGTGCGTTACAGATGAACACTGAAGCTTTCTTT
-	TRBV11-2	-	TRBJ2-7	CASSSVRGRNERYF	TGTGCCAGCAGCTCCGTCAGGGGAAGAAACGAGCGGTACTTC
-	TRBV5-6	-	TRBJ2-3	CASSPGQWRDEQYF	TGTGCCAGCAGCCCGGGCCAGTGGAGGGACGAGCAGTATTTT
-	TRBV5-5	-	TRBJ1-1	CASSPDTGKTEAFF	TGTGCCAGCAGCCCTGACACAGGGAAAACTGAAGCTTTCTTT
-	TRBV9	-	TRBJ1-1	CASSAGGNTEAFF	TGTGCCAGCAGCGCCGGTGGGAACACTGAAGCTTTCTTT
-	TRBV7-2	-	TRBJ1-1	CASSRTVENTEAFF	TGTGCCAGCAGCCGGACAGTGGAGAACACTGAAGCTTTCTTT
-	TRBV19	-	TRBJ1-1	CASMADRNTEAFF	TGTGCCAGTATGGCTGACAGGAACACTGAAGCTTTCTTT
-	TRBV5-1	-	TRBJ2-1	CASSSTGTSYNEQFF	TGCGCCAGCAGCTCAACAGGAACCTCCTACAATGAGCAGTTCTTC
-	TRBV7-2	once	TRBJ1-2	CASSLGRQIYGYTF	TGTGCCAGCAGCTTAGGGCGACAGATCTATGGCTACACCTTC
TRBD2	TRBV15	-	TRBJ2-1	CATSRGRGDGRQREQFF	TGTGCCACCAGCAGAGGGCGGGGGGACGGCAGGCAAAGGGAGCAGTTCTTC
-	TRBV6-1	few	TRBJ1-1	CASSPLRVNTEAFF	TGTGCCAGCAGTCCCCTCAGGGTGAACACTGAAGCTTTCTTT
-	TRBV7-2	-	TRBJ2-7	CASSFLTYEQYF	TGTGCCAGCAGCTTTTTAACCTACGAGCAGTACTTC
TRBD1	TRBV18	few	TRBJ1-1	CASSQGATNTEAFF	TGTGCCAGCTCACAGGGGGCGACGAACACTGAAGCTTTCTTT
TRBD1	TRBV10-3	-	TRBJ1-4	CAISERDRTTNEKLFF	TGTGCCATCAGTGAAAGGGACAGGACAACTAATGAAAAACTGTTTTTT
-	TRBV5-1	-	TRBJ2-7	CARVMLGAPSYEQYF	TGCGCCAGGGTTATGTTGGGGGCACCCTCCTACGAGCAGTACTTC
TRBD1	TRBV6-1	-	TRBJ2-1	CASILRTGTYNEQFF	TGTGCCAGCATTCTCCGGACAGGAACCTACAATGAGCAGTTCTTC
TRBD1	TRBV6-1	-	TRBJ2-3	CASSGQGPDTQYF	TGTGCCAGCTCCGGACAGGGTCCAGATACGCAGTATTTT
-	TRBV15	once	TRBJ1-5	CATSPRQNSNQPQHF	TGTGCCACCAGCCCAAGACAGAATAGCAATCAGCCCCAGCATTTT
-	TRBV5-1	-	TRBJ2-7	CASSLQGSWEQYF	TGCGCCAGCAGCTTACAGGGTTCGTGGGAGCAGTACTTC
-	TRBV6-1	-	TRBJ1-4	CASSRTRSRNEKLFF	TGTGCCAGCAGTCGTACCAGGTCTCGAAATGAAAAACTGTTTTTT
TRBD2	TRBV2	-	TRBJ2-5	CASSRGGGGRETQYF	TGTGCCAGCAGTCGGGGAGGCGGGGGTCGAGAGACCCAGTACTTC
TRBD2	TRBV5-1	few	TRBJ2-1	CASRIAGGSDNEQFF	TGCGCCAGCAGAATAGCGGGGGGGTCCGACAATGAGCAGTTCTTC
-	TRBV16	-	TRBJ1-3	CASSQFGQIGNTIYF	TGTGCCAGCAGCCAATTTGGACAAATCGGAAACACCATATATTTT
-	TRBV5-8	-	TRBJ1-1	CASSRTLLNTEAFF	TGTGCCAGCAGTCGGACACTATTGAACACTGAAGCTTTCTTT
TRBD1	TRBV27	-	TRBJ1-1	CASFGTGNAMNTEAFF	TGTGCCAGCTTTGGGACAGGGAATGCTATGAACACTGAAGCTTTCTTT
TRBD1	TRBV6-6	-	TRBJ1-2	CASSYHPNRGGYTF	TGTGCCAGCAGTTACCACCCAAACAGGGGTGGCTACACCTTC
TRBD2	TRBV6-6	-	TRBJ2-1	CASSSRGAPGGEQFF	TGTGCCAGCAGCTCGCGGGGGGCTCCGGGGGGGGAGCAGTTCTTC
-	TRBV11-2	-	TRBJ2-1	CASSLRGTGSSGAYNEQFF	TGTGCCAGCAGCTTAAGAGGGACAGGGTCTAGCGGGGCTTACAATGAGCAGTTCTTC
-	TRBV4-1	-	TRBJ1-2	CASRDGAGARKYGYTF	TGCGCCAGCAGGGACGGTGCGGGGGCGAGGAAGTATGGCTACACCTTC
-	TRBV7-9	-	TRBJ2-3	CASSLAWGDTDTQYF	TGTGCCAGCAGCTTAGCGTGGGGGGACACAGATACGCAGTATTTT
-	TRBV5-4	-	TRBJ2-7	CASSFGGEQYF	TGTGCCAGCAGCTTCGGGGGCGAGCAGTACTTC
-	TRBV6-1	-	TRBJ2-7	CASSEEVMGSYWEQYF	TGTGCCAGCAGTGAAGAGGTTATGGGTAGCTACTGGGAGCAGTACTTC
-	TRBV7-9	-	TRBJ2-3	CASSLPGETTDTQYF	TGTGCCAGCAGCTTACCGGGAGAGACCACAGATACGCAGTATTTT
TRBD1	TRBV15	few	TRBJ1-5	CATSGTGGLRADQPQHF	TGTGCCACCAGCGGGACAGGGGGACTTCGGGCCGATCAGCCCCAGCATTTT
TRBD2	TRBV7-8	-	TRBJ2-1	CASSPTSGLYNEQFF	TGTGCCAGCAGCCCGACTAGCGGACTTTACAATGAGCAGTTCTTC
-	TRBV2	-	TRBJ1-4	CASRRQGSTTNEKLFF	TGTGCCAGCAGGAGACAAGGCAGCACAACTAATGAAAAACTGTTTTTT
-	TRBV4-2	-	TRBJ2-7	CASSQESGESYEQYF	TGTGCCAGCAGCCAAGAAAGCGGAGAATCCTACGAGCAGTACTTC
TRBD2	TRBV10-3	-	TRBJ2-7	CAISRGLAGVSYEQYF	TGTGCCATCAGTAGAGGACTAGCGGGAGTCTCCTACGAGCAGTACTTC
-	TRBV11-3	few	TRBJ1-1	CASSLDPPDWTEAFF	TGTGCCAGCAGCTTAGATCCTCCAGATTGGACTGAAGCTTTCTTT
TRBD1	TRBV30	-	TRBJ1-2	CAWSRDRVDYGYTF	TGTGCCTGGAGCCGGGACAGGGTTGACTATGGCTACACCTTC
-	TRBV29-1	-	TRBJ1-1	CSVEGRGLAFF	TGCAGCGTTGAAGGCCGGGGTCTAGCTTTCTTT
-	TRBV6-6	few	TRBJ2-1	CASSRDSYNEQFF	TGTGCCAGCAGCCGGGACTCCTACAATGAGCAGTTCTTC
-	TRBV6-5	-	TRBJ1-2	CASSYSGYGYTF	TGTGCCAGTTCCTATTCGGGCTATGGCTACACCTTC
TRBD2	TRBV11-3	-	TRBJ2-7	CASRSTGASGGSYEQYF	TGTGCCAGCCGATCGACTGGGGCTAGCGGGGGATCCTACGAGCAGTACTTC
-	TRBV6-6	-	TRBJ2-7	CASSLGGGAYEQYF	TGTGCCAGCAGCTTAGGAGGCGGCGCCTACGAGCAGTACTTC
TRBD1	TRBV5-1	few	TRBJ2-1	CASSLDPGQGAYNEQFF	TGCGCCAGCAGCTTGGACCCGGGACAGGGTGCCTACAATGAGCAGTTCTTC
-	TRBV4-2	-	TRBJ2-3	CASSQELPRDTQYF	TGTGCCAGCAGCCAAGAACTACCGAGGGATACGCAGTATTTT
TRBD1	TRBV6-6	-	TRBJ2-7	CASTLTGTINYEQYF	TGTGCCAGCACCCTGACAGGGACCATCAACTACGAGCAGTACTTC